The 13 T cell receptor beta chains presented below share a single source sample, sequenced in a study of cytomegalovirus exposure and HLA in healthy donors. Primers for the PCR totalled 60 Vbeta and 13 Jbeta. TCRdb keeps only in-frame clones here, not all; method: immunoSEQ multiplex PCR. The table lists 65,000 to 85,000 clones. Material: PBMCs. These receptors all come from a woman aged 60 to 75 in good health and CMV-seronegative.

The V gene is TRBV9, the J gene TRBJ2-7; the match to TRBD1 covers 10 bases. The germline V gene has CDR1 SGDLS and CDR2 YYNGEE. After removal of 3 bases from V and 1 base from J, the junction contained 7 bases not matched to a gene. This CDR3 comprises 16 residues. The chain's CDR3 is CASSAGTGEGSYEQYF. Here the CDR3 DNA reads TGTGCCAGCAGCGCCGGGACAGGGGAGGGATCCTACGAGCAGTACTTC.

J is TRBJ2-3 and V is TRBV28; 11 bases map to TRBD2. J lost 2 bases, V lost 6 bases, and 13 bases had no gene match. Per the germline V gene, CDR1 is MDHEN and CDR2 is SYDVKM. The CDR3 runs to 18 residues. CDR3 in amino acids: CASRKRTGTSGSTDTQYF. The DNA of the CDR3 is TGTGCCAGCAGAAAACGGACCGGGACTAGCGGTTCCACAGATACGCAGTATTTT.

The CDR3 is CASSGGRGAYEQYF. CDR3 bases: TGTGCCAGCAGTGGCGGACGGGGGGCCTACGAGCAGTACTTC. The chain employs TRBV7-9 and TRBJ2-5; TRBD2 agrees at 7 bases. The end of the DNA fits TRBJ2-7 better, so the J call may be wrong. This CDR3 has 14 residues. Germline V CDR1 and CDR2: SEHNR, FQNEAQ (reference sequence).

The V call is TRBV4-3, the J call TRBJ1-2; D gene uncertain. V lost 1 base to trimming and J lost 4 bases, with 10 bases between them. The CDR3 consists of 14 residues. The germline V gene has CDR1 LGHNA and CDR2 YSLEER. CDR3 in amino acids: CASSQAGPSYGYTF. DNA for the CDR3: TGCGCCAGCAGCCAAGCAGGCCCGTCCTATGGCTACACCTTC.

This chain joins TRBV28 and TRBJ2-7, with TRBD1 matching 7 bases. Trimming took 6 bases from V and 0 from J; bases not matched to a gene: 5. Germline CDR1 MDHEN, CDR2 SYDVKM. The CDR3 consists of 14 residues. As DNA, the CDR3 is TGTGCCAGCAGCGGACAGGCCCACTCCTACGAGCAGTACTTC. It is translated as CASSGQAHSYEQYF.

Note on this clone: The sample has other DNA sequences that encode this CDR3 too. The chain carries TRBV7-2 and TRBJ2-1; possible D gene TRBD2, 5 bases. The germline gives CDR1 SGHTA, CDR2 FQGNSA. Trimming removed 2 bases from V and 0 bases from J, with 8 bases in between. The CDR3 is 15 residues long. CDR3 protein: CASSLLAGSYNEQFF. The CDR3 DNA sequence: TGTGCCAGCAGCTTACTTGCGGGCTCCTACAATGAGCAGTTCTTC.

The chain carries TRBV14 and TRBJ2-3; D remains unclear. CDR3 length: 13 amino acids. Germline V CDR1 and CDR2: SGHDN, FVKESK. Trimming removed 4 bases at V and 8 bases at J, with 13 bases between. CDR3 bases: TGTGCCAGCAGCCCTAGAACTACGGGTACGCAGTATTTT. This codes for CASSPRTTGTQYF. The variable domain in full, with the rest retrieved from reference TRBV14 and TRBJ2-3, is EAGVTQFPSHSVIEKGQTVTLRCDPISGHDNLYWYRRVMGKEIKFLLHFVKESKQDESGMPNNRFLAERTGGTYSTLKVQPAELEDSGVYFCASSPRTTGTQYFGPGTRLTVL.

This chain uses TRBV28 with TRBJ1-4; 7 nucleotides match TRBD1. The CDR3 consists of 14 residues. From germline, CDR1 is MDHEN and CDR2 SYDVKM. With 4 bases clipped from V and 5 bases from J, the junction kept 4 bases outside the gene matches. The CDR3 is CASSSGQFNEKLFF. CDR3 DNA: TGTGCCAGCAGTTCGGGACAGTTCAATGAAAAACTGTTTTTT.

V is TRBV7-9 and J is TRBJ2-7; 13 bases match TRBD2. CDR3 size: 17 residues. CDR1 SEHNR and CDR2 FQNEAQ come from the germline V gene (reference sequence). V gave up 5 bases and J gave up 1 base; unmatched junction bases: 8. Here the CDR3 reads CASSTTSGRAGSYEQYF. CDR3 DNA: TGTGCCAGCAGCACAACTAGCGGGAGGGCCGGGTCCTACGAGCAGTACTTC.

The chain employs TRBV6-1 and TRBJ2-7, with D possibly TRBD1 on 6 matching bases. CDR1 MNHNS and CDR2 SASEGT come from the germline V gene. The CDR3 is 16 residues long. The V end lost 3 bases, the J end lost 2 bases, and 17 bases lay between the germline ends. In nucleotides, the CDR3 is TGTGCCAGCAGTGATGGCCTCGGGACATACACCTACGAGCAGTACTTC. It is translated as CASSDGLGTYTYEQYF.

J is TRBJ1-2 and V is TRBV11-2; 7 bases match TRBD1. Germline-derived CDR1 and CDR2 are SGHAT and FQNNGV. The V gene end was trimmed by 4 bases and the J gene end by 5 bases; junction bases not matched to a gene: 4. CDR3 length: 13 residues. The CDR3 spells CASSSTGLYGYTF. The CDR3 bases are TGTGCCAGCAGCTCGACAGGGTTATATGGCTACACCTTC.

The chain links TRBV4-2 to TRBJ2-7; 7 bases line up with TRBD1. Germline V gene data show CDR1 as LGHNA and CDR2 as YNFKEQ. The CDR3 runs 18 residues. After removal of 0 bases from V and 5 bases from J, the junction contained 16 bases not matched to a gene. The CDR3: CASSQEGKGGAPLHEQYF. Here the CDR3 DNA reads TGTGCCAGCAGCCAAGAAGGGAAAGGGGGCGCGCCCTTACACGAGCAGTACTTC.

The gene calls are TRBV2 and TRBJ2-1, with unresolved D. The germline CDR1 and CDR2 sequences are SNHLY and FYNNEI. V dropped 4 bases and J dropped 5 bases, with 6 bases sitting between them. The CDR3 runs 12 residues. The CDR3 nucleotides read TGTGCCAGCAGTGTTAGTCACAATGAGCAGTTCTTC. It translates to CASSVSHNEQFF.